The sequence of this TCR beta chain was determined in a study of T cells in Graves' hyperthyroidism and ophthalmopathy. Findings and caveats of the study: Appearing also in blood were most of the thyroid clonotypes expanded above 0.001.

Points on this clonotype: As yet, its antigen is unknown.

Researchers amplified the TCR beta CDR3 regions from RNA transcripts. First-round RT-PCR of the TCR CDR3 relied on the HTBI primer set. Using its own MiXCR run on the multiplex PCR reads, TCRdb lists one record per CDR3 protein. The sample records under 550,000 distinct CDR3 sequences, 20% being singletons. Germline assignment: CDR1 LNHDA and CDR2 SQIVND (reference sequence). There are 15 residues in the CDR3. J was trimmed by 6 bases and V by 3 bases; bases with no gene match: 8. A roughly 9.7 ml volume of fresh peripheral blood provided the PBMCs. The chain combines TRBV19 with TRBJ2-5; 9 nucleotides align to TRBD2. The sample consisted of blood. This clonotype was obtained from a man aged 35-49 years with Graves' ophthalmopathy. CDR3 bases: TGTGCCAGTAGTATGCAAGCGGGGGGAGGAAAGACCCAGTACTTC. This gives the protein CASSMQAGGGKTQYF.